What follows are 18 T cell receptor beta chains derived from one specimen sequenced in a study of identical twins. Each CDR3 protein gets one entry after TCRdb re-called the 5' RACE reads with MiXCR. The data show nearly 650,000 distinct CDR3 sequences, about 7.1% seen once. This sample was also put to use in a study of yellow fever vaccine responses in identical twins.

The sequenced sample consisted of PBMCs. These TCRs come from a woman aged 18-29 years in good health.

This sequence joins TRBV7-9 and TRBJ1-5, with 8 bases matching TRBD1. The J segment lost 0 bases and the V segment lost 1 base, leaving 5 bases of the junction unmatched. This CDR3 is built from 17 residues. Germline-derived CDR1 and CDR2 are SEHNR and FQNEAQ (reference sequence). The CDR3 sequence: CASSLGLGQDSNQPQHF. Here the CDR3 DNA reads TGTGCCAGCAGCTTAGGACTGGGACAGGATAGCAATCAGCCCCAGCATTTT.

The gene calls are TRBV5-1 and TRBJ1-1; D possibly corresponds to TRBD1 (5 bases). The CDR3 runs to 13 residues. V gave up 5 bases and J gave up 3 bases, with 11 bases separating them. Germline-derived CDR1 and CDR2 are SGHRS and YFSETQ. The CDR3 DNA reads TGCGCCAGCAGTCGGACATTGGACACTGAAGCTTTCTTT. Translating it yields CASSRTLDTEAFF.

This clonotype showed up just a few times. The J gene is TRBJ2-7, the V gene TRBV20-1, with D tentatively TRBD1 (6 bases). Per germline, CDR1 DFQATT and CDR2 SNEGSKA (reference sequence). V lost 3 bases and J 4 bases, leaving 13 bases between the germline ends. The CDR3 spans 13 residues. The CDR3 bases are TGCAGTGCTAGGGACAGCAGATTTTACGAGCAGTACTTC. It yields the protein CSARDSRFYEQYF.

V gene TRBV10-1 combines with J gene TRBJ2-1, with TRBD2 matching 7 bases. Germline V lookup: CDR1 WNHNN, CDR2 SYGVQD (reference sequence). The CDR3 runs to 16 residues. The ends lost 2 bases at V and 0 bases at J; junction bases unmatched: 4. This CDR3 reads CASSEGRDFSYNEQFF. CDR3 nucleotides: TGCGCCAGCAGTGAGGGGAGGGACTTCTCCTACAATGAGCAGTTCTTC.

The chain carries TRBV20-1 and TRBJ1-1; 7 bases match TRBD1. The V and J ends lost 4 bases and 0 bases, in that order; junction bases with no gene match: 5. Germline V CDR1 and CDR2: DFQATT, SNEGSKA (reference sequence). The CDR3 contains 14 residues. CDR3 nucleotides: TGCAGTGCTAAACAGACAGGGCTGAACACTGAAGCTTTCTTT. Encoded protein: CSAKQTGLNTEAFF.

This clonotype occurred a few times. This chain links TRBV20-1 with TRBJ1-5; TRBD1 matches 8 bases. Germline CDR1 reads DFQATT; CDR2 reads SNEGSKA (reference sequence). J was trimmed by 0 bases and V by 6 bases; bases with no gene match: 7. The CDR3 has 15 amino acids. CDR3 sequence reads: CSATGTGDSNQPQHF. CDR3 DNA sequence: TGCAGTGCGACCGGGACAGGAGATAGCAATCAGCCCCAGCATTTT.

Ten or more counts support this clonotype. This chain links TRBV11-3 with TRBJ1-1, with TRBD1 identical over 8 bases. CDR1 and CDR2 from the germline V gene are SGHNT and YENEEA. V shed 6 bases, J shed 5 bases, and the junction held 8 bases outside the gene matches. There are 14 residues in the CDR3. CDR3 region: CASSQDRDLTEAFF. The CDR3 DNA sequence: TGTGCCAGCAGTCAGGACAGGGATTTGACTGAAGCTTTCTTT.

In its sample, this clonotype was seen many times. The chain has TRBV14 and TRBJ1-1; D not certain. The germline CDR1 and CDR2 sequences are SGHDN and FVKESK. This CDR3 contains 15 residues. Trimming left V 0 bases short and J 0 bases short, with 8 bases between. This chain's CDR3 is CASSQDSSLNTEAFF. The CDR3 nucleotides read TGTGCCAGCAGCCAAGATTCTAGTTTGAACACTGAAGCTTTCTTT.

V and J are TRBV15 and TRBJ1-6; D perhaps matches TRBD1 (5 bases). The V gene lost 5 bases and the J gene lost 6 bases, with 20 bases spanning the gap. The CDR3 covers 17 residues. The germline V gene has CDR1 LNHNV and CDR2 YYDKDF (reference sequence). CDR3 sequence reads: CATSAQGVGISNSPLHF. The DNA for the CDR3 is TGTGCCACCAGCGCCCAAGGGGTCGGCATCAGTAATTCACCCCTCCACTTT.

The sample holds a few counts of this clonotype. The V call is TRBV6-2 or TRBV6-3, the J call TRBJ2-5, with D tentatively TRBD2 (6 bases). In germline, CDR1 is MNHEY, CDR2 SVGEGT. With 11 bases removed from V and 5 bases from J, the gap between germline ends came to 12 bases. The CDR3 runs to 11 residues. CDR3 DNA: TGTGCCGGGGGAGGATGGGAGACCCAGTACTTC. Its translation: CAGGGWETQYF.

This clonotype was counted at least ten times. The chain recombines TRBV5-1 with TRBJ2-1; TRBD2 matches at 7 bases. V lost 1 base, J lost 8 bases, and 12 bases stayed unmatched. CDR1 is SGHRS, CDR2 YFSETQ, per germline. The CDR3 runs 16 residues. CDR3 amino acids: CASSLTSALLGDEQFF. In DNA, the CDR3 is TGCGCCAGCAGCTTGACTAGCGCGCTACTGGGGGATGAGCAGTTCTTC. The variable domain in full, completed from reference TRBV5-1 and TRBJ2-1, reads KAGVTQTPRYLIKTRGQQVTLSCSPISGHRSVSWYQQTPGQGLQFLFEYFSETQRNKGNFPGRFSGRQFSNSRSEMNVSTLELGDSALYLCASSLTSALLGDEQFFGPGTRLTVL.

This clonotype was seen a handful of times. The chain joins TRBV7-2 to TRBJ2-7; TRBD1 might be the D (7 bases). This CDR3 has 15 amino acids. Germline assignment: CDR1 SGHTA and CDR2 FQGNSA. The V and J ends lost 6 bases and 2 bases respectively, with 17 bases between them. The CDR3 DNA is TGTGCCAGCAGAGCCAGGGGGGACTTACCCTACGAGCAGTACTTC. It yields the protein CASRARGDLPYEQYF.

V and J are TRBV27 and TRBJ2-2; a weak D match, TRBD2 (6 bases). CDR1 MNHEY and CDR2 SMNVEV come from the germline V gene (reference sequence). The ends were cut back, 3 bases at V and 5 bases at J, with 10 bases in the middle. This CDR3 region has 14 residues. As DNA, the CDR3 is TGTGCCAGCAGTTTCACGGGACTGACCGGGGAGCTGTTTTTT. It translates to CASSFTGLTGELFF.

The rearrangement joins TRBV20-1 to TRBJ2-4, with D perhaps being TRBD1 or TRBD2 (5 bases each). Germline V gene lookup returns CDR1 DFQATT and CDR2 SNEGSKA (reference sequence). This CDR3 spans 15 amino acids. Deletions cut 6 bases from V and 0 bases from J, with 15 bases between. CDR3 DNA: TGCAGTGCCACGGGGCCTCACGTAGCCAAAAACATTCAGTACTTC. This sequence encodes CSATGPHVAKNIQYF.

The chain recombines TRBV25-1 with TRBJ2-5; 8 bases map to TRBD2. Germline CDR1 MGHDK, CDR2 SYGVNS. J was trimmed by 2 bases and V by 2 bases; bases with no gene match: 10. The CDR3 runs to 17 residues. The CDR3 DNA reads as TGTGCCAGCAGTGAAGGCGGGGGGCGAGGGGTGCAAGAGACCCAGTACTTC. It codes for CASSEGGGRGVQETQYF.

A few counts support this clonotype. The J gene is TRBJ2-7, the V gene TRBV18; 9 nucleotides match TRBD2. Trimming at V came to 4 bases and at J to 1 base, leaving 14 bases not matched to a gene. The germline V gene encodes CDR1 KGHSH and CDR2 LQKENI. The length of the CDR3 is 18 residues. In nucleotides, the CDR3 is TGTGCCAGCTCACAACAGGGAGTATCCCTAGCGGGATCCTACGAGCAGTACTTC. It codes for CASSQQGVSLAGSYEQYF.

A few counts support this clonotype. The CDR3 DNA is TGCGCCAGCAGCTTGGTTGGCCCGAGGACTGAAGCTTTCTTT. Amino acid sequence: CASSLVGPRTEAFF. The chain employs TRBV5-1 and TRBJ1-1, with no clear D. V gave up 0 bases and J gave up 5 bases, with 11 bases separating them. Germline assignment: CDR1 SGHRS and CDR2 YFSETQ. The CDR3 is 14 residues long.

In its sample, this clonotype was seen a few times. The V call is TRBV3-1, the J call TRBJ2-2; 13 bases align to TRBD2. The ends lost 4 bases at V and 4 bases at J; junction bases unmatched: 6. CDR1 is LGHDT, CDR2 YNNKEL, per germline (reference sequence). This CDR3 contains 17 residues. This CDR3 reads CASSPSGTSGVTGELFF. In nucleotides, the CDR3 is TGTGCCAGCAGCCCCTCCGGGACTAGCGGGGTCACCGGGGAGCTGTTTTTT.